This T cell receptor (beta chain) was captured in a study of blood T cell repertoires in COVID-19. Across the whole study: Acute and convalescent COVID-19 samples came from the United States, Italy and Spain.

Enrollees, 18 to 89 years old, lived in roughly 24 US areas. Per the authors' pipeline: The assay estimated nucleated cells by amplifying reference gene primers. TCRdb's table, derived via immunoSEQ multiplex PCR, lists solely in-frame clones and lacks some. V, J and clone size derive from that table, while D and trimming were established from the DNA sequence. The repertoire consists of about 290,000 clones, with about nine tenths occurring once and the leading ten covering about 1.7%. What was sequenced was PBMCs or T cells enriched from blood (not recorded which). The TCR originated in a woman aged 40 to 55 who had recovered from COVID-19.

The DNA for the CDR3 is TGTGCCTCCCACGCACAGGGGTACTACGAGCAGTACTTC. Translated, it gives CASHAQGYYEQYF. The chain combines TRBV30 with TRBJ2-7; 7 bases are a match to TRBD1. Trimming cost V 7 bases and J 3 bases; bases outside gene matches: 9. This CDR3 region has 13 residues. Germline lookup yields CDR1 GTSNPN and CDR2 SVGIG (reference sequence). The full variable domain, its missing parts supplied by reference TRBV30 and TRBJ2-7, is SQTIHQWPATLVQPVGSPLSLECTVEGTSNPNLYWYRQAAGRGLQLLFYSVGIGQISSEVPQNLSASRPQDRQFILSSKKLLLSDSGFYLCASHAQGYYEQYFGPGTRLTVT.